This T cell receptor beta chain was sequenced during a study of T-cell reconstitution after alpha-beta-depleted transplantation in children. The CDR3 consists of 14 residues. V shed 7 bases and J 6 bases; nucleotides not matched to a gene: 7. Unique molecular identifiers were incorporated when the TCRbeta library was constructed. TCRdb independently ran MiXCR on the PCR reads; one entry per CDR3 protein. The sample lists 200,000 to 250,000 distinct CDR3 sequences, more than 10% occurring once. This clonotype was seen repeatedly, ten times or more. Source: PBMCs from the stem cell graft donor, taken from the stem cell graft. V usage is TRBV12-3 or TRBV12-4 and J usage is TRBJ1-5; the match to TRBD1 covers 9 bases. The source is a human donor who donated a stem cell graft to a child with acute lymphoblastic leukemia. CDR3: CASKPGQGVQPQHF. The DNA for the CDR3 is TGTGCCAGCAAACCGGGACAGGGAGTTCAGCCCCAGCATTTT.